This T cell receptor beta chain comes out of a study of T cells in Graves' hyperthyroidism and ophthalmopathy. About the research overall: Peripheral blood was taken when the disease was first diagnosed, before any treatment began.

Study findings and constraints: A median 6.5 months before onset, the model predicted ophthalmopathy. Ophthalmopathy and stable hyperthyroidism were separated by a 13 V-J model. Appearing also in blood were most of the thyroid clonotypes expanded above 0.001.

This clonotype was observed many times. Its antigen remains unidentified. With 3 bases removed from V and 4 bases from J, the gap between germline ends came to 19 bases. The CDR3 runs 16 residues. The germline V gene has CDR1 GTSNPN and CDR2 SVGIG (reference sequence). What was amplified from RNA transcripts were TCR beta CDR3 regions. The HTBI primer set drove a first-round RT-PCR of the TCR CDR3. MiXCR was run by TCRdb on the multiplex PCR reads, yielding one entry per CDR3 protein. The sample has around 600,000 distinct CDR3 sequences, 15% to 18% seen once. The sequencing input was blood. This TCR came from a woman younger than 45 with Graves' hyperthyroidism. The chain combines TRBV30 with TRBJ1-3; a possible D gene is TRBD1 (5 bases). Here the CDR3 DNA reads TGTGCCTGGAGCCTCGGTGATGGGGGATCCGGAAACACCATATATTTT. It translates to CAWSLGDGGSGNTIYF. Combining the CDR3 with reference TRBV30 and TRBJ1-3 gives the whole variable domain SQTIHQWPATLVQPVGSPLSLECTVEGTSNPNLYWYRQAAGRGLQLLFYSVGIGQISSEVPQNLSASRPQDRQFILSSKKLLLSDSGFYLCAWSLGDGGSGNTIYFGEGSWLTVV.